The T cell receptor beta chain described here comes from a study of memory CD4+ T cells and cytomegalovirus serostatus (dated by TCRdb to the late 2010s). General notes on the study: The cohort included approximately 35 healthy adults from Belgium, of whom 9 were CMV seropositive and about 24 were CMV seronegative. To replicate a published TCR-based CMV serostatus classifier, the study sequenced CD4+ memory TCRbeta repertoires from a Belgian cohort whose cytomegalovirus serostatus was known. The research as a whole found: Among the 150 to 200 previously reported CMV-associated TCRbeta sequences, some 62 showed up in the CD4+ memory repertoires, with each one found in between one and five individuals. The results were interpreted as suggesting that the CMV-associated TCR signature is largely present in the CD4+ memory repertoire. Only CD4+CD45RO+ memory cells were sequenced, in contrast to the original study, in which naive and memory CD4+ and CD8+ populations were covered. On the Belgian cohort, the classifier built on the original framework reached a median bootstrapped AUC of around 0.95, with a 95% CI of 0.76-1.00. For CMV serostatus prediction, a median bootstrapped AUC of 0.95 was reached with the original framework, and a median bootstrapped AUC of approximately 0.89 was reached with a US-trained random forest.

CDR1 and CDR2, per the germline V gene, are SQVTM and ANQGSEA. From the cysteine up to the phenylalanine, the CDR3 has a length of 14 residues. Only the CDR3 part of the read is kept: 42 bases, read in frame from the first base. V is reduced by 5 bases and J by 0 bases, leaving a spacing of 13 bases between them. A FACSAria II was used to sort memory CD4+ T cells, defined as single viable CD3+CD4+CD8-CD45RO+ cells. CMV serostatus was determined using a Roche Elecsys assay that detects serum IgG against CMV pp150, pp28, p38 and p52. Once the samples were thawed, total CD4+ T cells were enriched through positive selection using CD4 magnetic microbeads. The samples came from a different study that was designed specifically to examine the CD4+ T cell memory repertoire. Peripheral blood mononuclear cells were isolated and cryopreserved following standard operating procedures; serum was stored at -80 °C. CD3-PerCP (BW264/56), CD4-APC (RPA-T4), CD45RO-PE (UCHT1) and CD8-Pacific Orange (3B5) antibodies were used for staining, and non-viable cells were excluded with Sytox blue.

Concerning this clone itself: The clone's antigen remains unknown. Per-nucleotide qualities are absent, and no much larger clonotype sits a single base away.

Genomic DNA was extracted from sorted cells with the Quick-DNA Microprep Kit. TCRbeta DNA was amplified with the immunoSEQ hsTCRbeta kit following the manufacturer's protocol. An Illumina MiSeq instrument was used to sequence the TCRbeta libraries. On the authors' methods: Once out-of-frame sequences had been removed, about 2,000,000 distinct TCRbeta sequences were left, which works out to an average of roughly 70,000 per individual. Two values were used to score each individual: the count of 164 previously reported CMV-associated TCRbeta sequences and the total count of productive distinct TCRbeta sequences. A beta-binomial model was reimplemented in Python, and scikit-learn random forests with default parameters were trained on US cohort data. Classifier performance on the Belgian cohort was reported as the median AUC with percentile confidence intervals calculated over 10,000 bootstrap iterations. Held by TCRdb, this immuneACCESS table contains in-frame sequences only and omits some clones. Under half of the omission traces to an unresolved V gene where checked; the cause of the rest is unknown. The V and J calls and clone size come from that table; D and trimming were worked out from the DNA. In all, the sample holds about 73,000 clones, and about 78% of those were seen once. Together, the top ten hold just over 2.5% of the sample.

The sample comprised memory CD4+ T cells from blood. The rearrangement joined TRBV29-1 to TRBJ1-1, with the D gene too uncertain to name. This sequence originates from an adult in good health and CMV-seropositive. Here is the DNA: TGCAGCGTTTCTGAGAATATGATGAACACTGAAGCTTTCTTT. This encodes CSVSENMMNTEAFF. Reference TRBV29-1 and TRBJ1-1 genes cover what lies past the CDR3, so the full variable domain is SAVISQKPSRDICQRGTSLTIQCQVDSQVTMMFWYRQQPGQSLTLIATANQGSEATYESGFVIDKFPISRPNLTFSTLTVSNMSPEDSSIYLCSVSENMMNTEAFFGQGTRLTVV.